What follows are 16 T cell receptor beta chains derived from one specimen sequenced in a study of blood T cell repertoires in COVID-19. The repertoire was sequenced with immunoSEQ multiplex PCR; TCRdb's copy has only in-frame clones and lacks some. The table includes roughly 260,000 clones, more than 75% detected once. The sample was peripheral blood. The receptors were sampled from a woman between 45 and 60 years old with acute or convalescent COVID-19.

The CDR3 region has the DNA TGTGCCAGCAGCTTTACTAGCGGGAGTTCCTACGAGCAGTACTTC. This sequence encodes CASSFTSGSSYEQYF. This chain joins TRBV7-9 and TRBJ2-7, with TRBD2 identical over 11 bases. The V gene's germline CDR1 is SEHNR and CDR2 FQNEAQ (reference sequence). V trimming: 3 bases; J trimming: 1 base; junction bases outside the gene matches: 2. The CDR3 contains 15 residues.

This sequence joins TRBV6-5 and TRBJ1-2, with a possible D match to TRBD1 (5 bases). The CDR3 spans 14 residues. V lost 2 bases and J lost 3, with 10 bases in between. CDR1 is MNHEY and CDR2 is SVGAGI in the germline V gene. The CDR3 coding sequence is TGTGCCAGCAGTTACGGGGCCCAAGACTATGGCTACACCTTC. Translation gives CASSYGAQDYGYTF.

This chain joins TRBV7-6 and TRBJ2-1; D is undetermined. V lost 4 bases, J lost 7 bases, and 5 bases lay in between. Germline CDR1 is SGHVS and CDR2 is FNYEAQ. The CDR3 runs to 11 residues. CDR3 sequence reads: CASSWLNEQFF. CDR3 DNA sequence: TGTGCCAGCAGCTGGCTTAATGAGCAGTTCTTC.

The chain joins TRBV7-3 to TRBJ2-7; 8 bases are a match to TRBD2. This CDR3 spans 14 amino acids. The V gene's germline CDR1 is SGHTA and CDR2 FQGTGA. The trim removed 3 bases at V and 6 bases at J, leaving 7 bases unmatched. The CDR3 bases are TGTGCCAGCAGCTTCGGGAGGGCCGCTCCCGAGCAGTACTTC. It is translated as CASSFGRAAPEQYF.

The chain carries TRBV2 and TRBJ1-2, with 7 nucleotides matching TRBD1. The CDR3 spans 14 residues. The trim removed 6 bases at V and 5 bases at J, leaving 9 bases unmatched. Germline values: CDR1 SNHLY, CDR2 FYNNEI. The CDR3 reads CASSLDRIDYGYTF. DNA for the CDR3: TGTGCCAGCAGCCTGGACAGGATCGATTATGGCTACACCTTC.

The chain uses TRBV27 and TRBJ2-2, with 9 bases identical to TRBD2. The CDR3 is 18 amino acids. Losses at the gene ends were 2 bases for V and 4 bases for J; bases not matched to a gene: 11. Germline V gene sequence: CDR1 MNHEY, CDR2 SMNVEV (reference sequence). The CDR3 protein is CASSLAGGPGFFTGELFF. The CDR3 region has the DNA TGTGCCAGCAGTTTAGCGGGAGGGCCGGGTTTTTTCACCGGGGAGCTGTTTTTT.

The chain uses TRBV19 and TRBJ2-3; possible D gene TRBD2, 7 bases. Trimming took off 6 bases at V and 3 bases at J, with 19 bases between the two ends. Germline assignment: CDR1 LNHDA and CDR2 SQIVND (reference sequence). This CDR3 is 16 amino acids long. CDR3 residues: CASRGDKAGDTDTQYF. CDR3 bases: TGTGCCAGTAGGGGGGACAAGGCGGGAGATACAGATACGCAGTATTTT.

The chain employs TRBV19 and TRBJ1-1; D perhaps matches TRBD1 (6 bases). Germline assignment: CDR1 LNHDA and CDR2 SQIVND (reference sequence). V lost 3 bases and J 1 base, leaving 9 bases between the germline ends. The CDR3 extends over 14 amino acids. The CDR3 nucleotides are TGTGCCAGTAGTATGGTACAGGGGAACACTGAAGCTTTCTTT. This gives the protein CASSMVQGNTEAFF.

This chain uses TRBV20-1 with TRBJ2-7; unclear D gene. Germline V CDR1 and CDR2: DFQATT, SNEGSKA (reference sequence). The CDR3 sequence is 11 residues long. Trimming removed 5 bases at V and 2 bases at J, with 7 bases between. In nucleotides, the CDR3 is TGCAGTGCTGTAGATACCTACGAGCAGTACTTC. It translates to CSAVDTYEQYF.

DNA of the CDR3: TGTGCCAGCAGCGTGACTAGCGGGGCTGACAATGAGCAGTTCTTC. Protein sequence: CASSVTSGADNEQFF. The chain joins TRBV5-8 to TRBJ2-1; TRBD2 matches 11 bases. In germline, CDR1 is SGHTS, CDR2 YDEGEE. V lost 4 bases, J lost 5 bases, and 5 bases stayed unmatched. This CDR3 region has 15 residues.

This chain's CDR3 is CASSAQEIAGNYNEQFF. The CDR3 nucleotides are TGTGCCAGCAGCGCGCAAGAAATAGCGGGAAACTACAATGAGCAGTTCTTC. The V gene is TRBV7-9, the J gene TRBJ2-1, with 8 nucleotides matching TRBD2. Germline V gene data show CDR1 as SEHNR and CDR2 as FQNEAQ (reference sequence). Trimming cost V 5 bases and J 3 bases; bases outside gene matches: 12. The CDR3 is made up of 17 amino acids.

The CDR3 DNA follows: TGTGCCTGGAGTGGGGCGACAGGGATAGAGACCCAGTACTTC. The encoded protein is CAWSGATGIETQYF. The chain joins TRBV30 to TRBJ2-5, with 7 bases identical to TRBD1. Germline V gene sequence: CDR1 GTSNPN, CDR2 SVGIG (reference sequence). The V segment lost 1 base and the J segment 4 bases; nucleotides outside the gene matches: 6. CDR3 size: 14 residues.

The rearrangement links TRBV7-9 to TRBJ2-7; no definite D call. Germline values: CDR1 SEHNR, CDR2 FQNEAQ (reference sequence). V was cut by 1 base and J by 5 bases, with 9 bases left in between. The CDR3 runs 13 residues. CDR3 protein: CASSLGSSNEQYF. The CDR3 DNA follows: TGTGCCAGCAGCTTAGGATCCTCTAACGAGCAGTACTTC.

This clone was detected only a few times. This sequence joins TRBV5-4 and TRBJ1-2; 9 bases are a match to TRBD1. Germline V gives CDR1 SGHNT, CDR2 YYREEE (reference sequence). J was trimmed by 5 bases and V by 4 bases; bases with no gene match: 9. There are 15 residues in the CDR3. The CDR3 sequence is CASSAKGQGLYGYTF. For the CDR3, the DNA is TGTGCCAGCAGCGCGAAGGGACAGGGTTTATATGGCTACACCTTC.

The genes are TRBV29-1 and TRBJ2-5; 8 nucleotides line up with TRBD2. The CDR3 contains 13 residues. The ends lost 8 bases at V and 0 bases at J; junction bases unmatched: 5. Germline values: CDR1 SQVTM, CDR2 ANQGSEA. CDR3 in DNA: TGCAGCCATGAGCGGGGGAACCAAGAGACCCAGTACTTC. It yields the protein CSHERGNQETQYF.

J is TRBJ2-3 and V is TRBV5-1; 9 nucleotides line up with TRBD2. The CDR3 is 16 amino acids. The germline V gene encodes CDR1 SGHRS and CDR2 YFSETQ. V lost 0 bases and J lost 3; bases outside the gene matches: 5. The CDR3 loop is CASSLGRAGGTDTQYF. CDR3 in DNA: TGCGCCAGCAGCTTGGGCAGAGCGGGAGGTACAGATACGCAGTATTTT.